The 14 T cell receptor beta chains below all came from one sample that was sequenced in a study of regulatory T cells in long-lasting Graves disease. HTBI primers from iRepertoire and Arm-PCR of CDR3 regions yielded the TCR beta libraries. TCRdb reanalysed the multiplex PCR reads using MiXCR and keeps one entry per CDR3 protein. Of 650,000 to 850,000 distinct CDR3 sequences listed, 30% are singletons. The time point: persistent/refractory GD, antithyroid drugs over 5 years with positive TRAb. From PBMCs, RNA was extracted and then used to make the TCR library. Sequencing used peripheral blood mononuclear cells (PBMCs), obtained when the disease was refractory, from a patient treated with antithyroid drugs. The receptors here all came from a female donor with Graves disease.

The chain couples TRBV4-2 to TRBJ2-5; the D gene is possibly TRBD1 (6 bases). The CDR3 totals 14 residues. The ends were cut back, 1 base at V and 3 bases at J, with 9 bases in the middle. CDR1 and CDR2 (germline): LGHNA, YNFKEQ. CDR3 in DNA: TGTGCCAGCAGCCAAGTATGGACAGAAGAGACCCAGTACTTC. It specifies CASSQVWTEETQYF.

The V and J genes are TRBV12-3 or TRBV12-4 and TRBJ2-6, with D maybe TRBD1 (5 bases). V lost 3 bases and J lost 4, with 13 bases in between. This CDR3 spans 16 amino acids. The CDR3 loop is CASSLEGVPGANVLTF. CDR3 nucleotides: TGTGCCAGCAGTTTGGAAGGGGTACCGGGGGCCAACGTCCTGACTTTC.

This chain links TRBV28 with TRBJ1-5; weak D call: TRBD1 (6 bases). This CDR3 spans 15 amino acids. Germline values: CDR1 MDHEN, CDR2 SYDVKM. Trimming took off 2 bases at V and 3 bases at J, with 11 bases between the two ends. CDR3 loop: CASSLRDIINQPQHF. The CDR3 DNA follows: TGTGCCAGCAGTTTACGGGACATAATCAATCAGCCCCAGCATTTT.

This clonotype was seen only once. It may be a read error: a sequence one base away is much more abundant. V gene TRBV7-3 combines with J gene TRBJ1-1, with D uncertain. Germline CDR1 and CDR2: SGHTA and FQGTGA. The germline V and J ends were trimmed by 10 bases and 5 bases, with 17 bases remaining between them. CDR3 length: 13 residues. CDR3 sequence: CATRPGAETEAFF. The CDR3 DNA reads as TGTGCCACTCGACCAGGAGCGGAGACTGAAGCTTTCTTT.

This chain connects TRBV4-2 to TRBJ1-5; no reliable D call. The CDR3 is 14 amino acids. Trimming took off 5 bases at V and 0 bases at J, with 8 bases between the two ends. Germline CDR1 and CDR2: LGHNA and YNFKEQ. The DNA of the CDR3 is TGTGCCAGCAGCAGGGAATATAGCAATCAGCCCCAGCATTTT. This gives the protein CASSREYSNQPQHF.

This clonotype was detected a few times. The chain uses TRBV28 and TRBJ1-6; 11 bases align to TRBD1. Germline CDR1 is MDHEN and CDR2 is SYDVKM. CDR3 length: 18 amino acids. V was clipped by 2 bases and J by 8 bases; unmatched bases: 11. This CDR3 is CASSLGTGGTRIDSPLHF. DNA for the CDR3: TGTGCCAGCAGTTTAGGGACAGGGGGTACTAGAATTGATTCACCCCTCCACTTT.

Only a few counts were recorded for this clonotype. The chain joins TRBV6-4 to TRBJ1-6, with 7 positions matching TRBD1. From germline, CDR1 is MRHNA and CDR2 SNTAGT. With V trimmed by 2 bases and J by 12 bases, 1 base remained unmatched. The CDR3 has 12 residues. This CDR3 is CASSDAGGPLHF. The CDR3 coding sequence is TGTGCCAGCAGTGACGCAGGGGGACCCCTCCACTTT.

This clonotype has a handful of counts. The rearrangement links TRBV29-1 to TRBJ1-1, with 9 bases identical to TRBD1. Germline-derived CDR1 and CDR2 are SQVTM and ANQGSEA. V trimming: 0 bases; J trimming: 5 bases; junction bases outside the gene matches: 7. The CDR3 is 15 residues long. CDR3 region: CSVEDRTGVGTEAFF. The CDR3 DNA reads TGCAGCGTTGAAGATCGGACAGGGGTGGGGACTGAAGCTTTCTTT.

This clonotype was seen more than once but under ten times. The rearrangement uses TRBV10-2 and TRBJ1-5; the D is unclear. This CDR3 is built from 14 residues. CDR1 is WSHSY and CDR2 is SAAADI in the germline V gene. V was cut by 1 base and J by 7 bases, with 11 bases left in between. In DNA form, the CDR3 reads TGCGCCAGCAGTGAGTTGGGTCTCGACCAGCCCCAGCATTTT. Translated, it gives CASSELGLDQPQHF.

This clonotype was observed a handful of times. The rearrangement joins TRBV2 to TRBJ2-2; no clear D gene. The CDR3 totals 15 residues. V shed 5 bases and J shed 1 base, with 11 bases lying between them. The germline V gene encodes CDR1 SNHLY and CDR2 FYNNEI. The CDR3 sequence is CASSYSGRNTGELFF. In DNA, the CDR3 is TGTGCCAGCAGTTACTCAGGCAGGAACACCGGGGAGCTGTTTTTT.

This clonotype has a handful of counts. This sequence joins TRBV30 and TRBJ1-1; D perhaps matches TRBD1 (5 bases). This CDR3 is built from 13 residues. The V gene lost 4 bases and the J gene lost 1 base, with 10 bases spanning the gap. In germline, CDR1 is GTSNPN, CDR2 SVGIG (reference sequence). CDR3 protein: CAWMRGENTEAFF. Here the CDR3 DNA reads TGTGCCTGGATGAGGGGCGAGAACACTGAAGCTTTCTTT.

V gene TRBV9 combines with J gene TRBJ1-2; D not certain. V dropped 0 bases and J dropped 5 bases, with 17 bases sitting between them. In germline, CDR1 is SGDLS, CDR2 YYNGEE. The CDR3 length is 16 residues. The CDR3 region is CASSVGLEGMGYGYTF. As DNA, the CDR3 is TGTGCCAGCAGCGTAGGACTGGAGGGTATGGGGTATGGCTACACCTTC.

Of note for this clonotype: Sequence at one end of the junction differs from germline and may be a read error. V is TRBV20-1 and J is TRBJ2-7; 11 bases are a match to TRBD1. This CDR3 is 15 amino acids long. Germline CDR1 is DFQATT and CDR2 is SNEGSKA (reference sequence). CDR3 in amino acids: CSARNRDRGTYVQYF. The CDR3 DNA follows: TGCAGTGCTAGGAACCGGGACAGGGGGACCTACGTGCAGTACTTC.

The chain employs TRBV11-2 and TRBJ1-1; D is ambiguous. V lost 6 bases to trimming and J lost 3 bases, with 14 bases between them. CDR1 SGHAT and CDR2 FQNNGV come from the germline V gene. The CDR3 has 14 residues. CDR3 amino acids: CASRLISGHTEAFF. CDR3 nucleotides: TGTGCCAGCAGGCTAATCAGTGGTCACACTGAAGCTTTCTTT.